Below are 25 T cell receptor beta chains sequenced from a single sample in a study of T cell repertoires in cytomegalovirus infection. No antigens are known for them. TCRdb reprocessed the reads with MiXCR, giving one entry per CDR3 protein. The sample has approximately 990,000 distinct CDR3 sequences, about a third seen once. The sample in question was cultured CD8+ T cells from PBMCs, obtained from culture after CMV antigen stimulation. The source of these receptors is a human donor in good health (CMV status not recorded). Some clones in this sample may be carry-over from other donors' samples.

This clonotype has more than one count but fewer than ten. The chain joins TRBV20-1 to TRBJ2-3, with 12 bases lining up with TRBD1. The CDR3 runs to 22 residues. The ends lost 4 bases at V and 1 base at J; junction bases unmatched: 24. Germline V gene sequence: CDR1 DFQATT, CDR2 SNEGSKA (reference sequence). CDR3 DNA: TGCAGTGCTACCCGGGACAGGGGGCTTTTTAGCGGGGGAGCTAGTGGCACAGATACGCAGTATTTT. Protein: CSATRDRGLFSGGASGTDTQYF.

This clonotype was counted only a few times. The V and J genes are TRBV6-2 or TRBV6-3 and TRBJ2-7, with D possibly matching TRBD1 (6 bases). This CDR3 contains 16 residues. V shed 2 bases and J shed 0 bases, with 14 bases lying between them. Germline V lookup: CDR1 MNHEY, CDR2 SVGEGT. CDR3: CASSYGGSDSSYEQYV. CDR3 in DNA: TGTGCCAGCAGTTACGGGGGCTCTGATAGCTCCTACGAGCAGTACGTC.

The chain combines TRBV7-6 with TRBJ2-3; the match to TRBD2 covers 12 bases. The length of the CDR3 is 15 residues. V shed 5 bases, J shed 5 bases, and the junction held 5 bases outside the gene matches. CDR1 is SGHVS, CDR2 FNYEAQ, per germline. CDR3 sequence reads: CASSPSGGVGDTQYF. The CDR3 DNA follows: TGTGCCAGCAGCCCTAGCGGGGGGGTTGGAGATACGCAGTATTTT.

The genes are TRBV7-2 and TRBJ1-2, with a possible D match to TRBD1 (6 bases). Trimming stripped 6 bases from V and 6 bases from J, with 20 bases between. Germline V gene sequence: CDR1 SGHTA, CDR2 FQGNSA. This CDR3 spans 15 amino acids. In DNA form, the CDR3 reads TGTGCCAGCAGGCCACCACAGGGTACGGGGGATGGCTACACCTTC. It encodes CASRPPQGTGDGYTF.

This clonotype was recorded only once. The chain joins TRBV5-1 to TRBJ1-3; the D is unclear. This CDR3 contains 15 residues. V lost 0 bases and J lost 4, with 11 bases in between. Germline values: CDR1 SGHRS, CDR2 YFSETQ. In DNA form, the CDR3 reads TGCGCCAGCAGCTTGGATGCCTCTCTCGGAAACACCATATATTTT. Amino acids: CASSLDASLGNTIYF.

The rearrangement joins TRBV13 to TRBJ1-2, with D perhaps matching TRBD1 (5 bases). There are 15 residues in the CDR3. Trimming cost V 5 bases and J 6 bases, with 19 bases left between them. The germline gives CDR1 PRHDT, CDR2 FYEKMQ (reference sequence). The chain's CDR3 is CASSPHGRGSDGYTF. DNA of the CDR3: TGTGCCAGCAGCCCCCACGGGAGGGGCTCGGATGGCTACACCTTC. The whole variable domain, remainder taken from reference TRBV13 and TRBJ1-2, is AAGVIQSPRHLIKEKRETATLKCYPIPRHDTVYWYQQGPGQDPQFLISFYEKMQSDKGSIPDRFSAQQFSDYHSELNMSSLELGDSALYFCASSPHGRGSDGYTFGSGTRLTVV.

This rearrangement joins TRBV4-1 to TRBJ1-1; D gene unclear. This CDR3 has 13 amino acids. The V end was cut by 0 bases, the J end by 0 bases, with 2 bases between. Germline CDR1 reads MGHRA; CDR2 reads YSYEKL. CDR3 region: CASSQEMNTEAFF. The DNA of the CDR3 is TGCGCCAGCAGCCAAGAGATGAACACTGAAGCTTTCTTT.

This clonotype was counted a few times. The V call is TRBV9, the J call TRBJ1-2; 7 bases are shared with TRBD1. J was trimmed by 5 bases and V by 0 bases; bases with no gene match: 13. Germline V gene sequence: CDR1 SGDLS, CDR2 YYNGEE. CDR3 length equals 17 residues. This chain's CDR3 is CASSVGGGQPQDYGYTF. DNA for the CDR3: TGTGCCAGCAGCGTAGGGGGGGGACAGCCGCAGGATTATGGCTACACCTTC.

This chain joins TRBV14 and TRBJ1-2; D unclear. Germline-derived CDR1 and CDR2 are SGHDN and FVKESK. This CDR3 contains 14 residues. V was pared by 3 bases and J by 2 bases, with 10 bases between. CDR3 loop: CASSQRTGNYGYTF. The CDR3 nucleotides read TGTGCCAGCAGCCAGCGGACGGGAAACTATGGCTACACCTTC.

Comments on this clonotype: This may arise from a read error, as a much more abundant clone is one base away. The J gene is TRBJ2-1, the V gene TRBV6-8, with D tentatively TRBD1 (7 bases). The CDR3 has 17 residues. Germline lookup yields CDR1 MNHGY and CDR2 SAAAGT. The CDR3 region is CASRNFQGGLTYDEQFF. As DNA, the CDR3 is TGTGCCAGCAGAAATTTTCAGGGGGGCTTAACCTACGATGAGCAGTTCTTC.

This clonotype occurred a few times. The genes are TRBV12-3 or TRBV12-4 and TRBJ1-1; D call uncertain. V was shortened by 3 bases and J by 1 base, with 15 bases between the two germline ends. The CDR3 runs to 16 residues. CDR3 region: CASSFGPGRGNTEAFF. The CDR3 DNA sequence: TGTGCCAGCAGTTTTGGGCCCGGGAGAGGGAACACTGAAGCTTTCTTT.

This clonotype occurred a few times. The V gene is TRBV6-2 or TRBV6-3, the J gene TRBJ2-1, with 7 bases aligning to TRBD2. CDR3 length equals 16 residues. V trimming: 3 bases; J trimming: 7 bases; junction bases outside the gene matches: 12. Germline CDR1 and CDR2: MNHEY and SVGEGT. The DNA for the CDR3 is TGTGCCAGCAGTTATCGAAGCGGGACTATGGAGAATGAGCAGTTCTTC. Protein product: CASSYRSGTMENEQFF.

The rearrangement uses TRBV7-9 and TRBJ2-2; maybe TRBD2 (6 bases). Per the germline V gene, CDR1 is SEHNR and CDR2 is FQNEAQ (reference sequence). V gave up 4 bases and J gave up 6 bases, with 12 bases separating them. The CDR3 sequence is 14 residues long. The CDR3 loop is CASSSAGPPGELFF. The DNA for the CDR3 is TGTGCCAGCAGCTCAGCGGGCCCCCCCGGGGAGCTGTTTTTT. The entire variable domain, with the rest obtained from reference TRBV7-9 and TRBJ2-2, is as follows: DTGVSQNPRHKITKRGQNVTFRCDPISEHNRLYWYRQTLGQGPEFLTYFQNEAQLEKSRLLSDRFSAERPKGSFSTLEIQRTEQGDSAMYLCASSSAGPPGELFFGEGSRLTVL.

Concerning this clonotype itself: A junction end diverges from the germline sequence, so it may reflect a read error. The genes are TRBV7-6 and TRBJ1-6; 8 bases agree with TRBD1. The CDR3 loop spans 17 amino acids. In germline, CDR1 is SGHVS, CDR2 FNYEAQ. The CDR3 nucleotides read TGTGTCAGCAGCCAAGCGGGGCAGGGGGCCGGTAATTCACCCCTCCACTTT. Its protein product is CVSSQAGQGAGNSPLHF.

The rearrangement uses TRBV7-9 and TRBJ1-5; D is unresolved. Trimming removed 7 bases at V and 11 bases at J, with 18 bases between. Germline loops: CDR1 SEHNR, CDR2 FQNEAQ (reference sequence). The CDR3 contains 13 residues. The CDR3 DNA reads TGTGCCAGCACGGCAGCCGGCGAGGAGGCCCAGCATTTT. It yields the protein CASTAAGEEAQHF.

In its sample, this clonotype was seen a few times. The chain combines TRBV29-1 with TRBJ1-2; D possibly corresponds to TRBD1 (6 bases). V shed 6 bases and J shed 2 bases, with 13 bases lying between them. This CDR3 is 13 amino acids long. CDR1 is SQVTM and CDR2 is ANQGSEA in the germline V gene. The CDR3 DNA follows: TGCAGCGTGGACCTTCAGGGGAACTATGGCTACACCTTC. Residues: CSVDLQGNYGYTF.

This clonotype was detected only a few times. A junction boundary mismatches the germline segment, possibly from a read error. The chain joins TRBV7-9 to TRBJ1-2, with 9 bases aligning to TRBD1. The CDR3 has 11 residues. The germline V gene encodes CDR1 SEHNR and CDR2 FQNEAQ (reference sequence). CDR3 loop: CASSFGTGYFF. DNA for the CDR3: TGTGCCAGCAGCTTTGGGACAGGGTACTTCTTC. Combining the CDR3 with reference TRBV7-9 and TRBJ1-2 gives the whole variable domain DTGVSQNPRHKITKRGQNVTFRCDPISEHNRLYWYRQTLGQGPEFLTYFQNEAQLEKSRLLSDRFSAERPKGSFSTLEIQRTEQGDSAMYLCASSFGTGYFFGSGTRLTVV.

CDR3 loop: CASSHERETGANEQFF. The CDR3 region has the DNA TGTGCCAGCAGCCATGAACGGGAGACAGGGGCGAATGAGCAGTTCTTC. The gene calls are TRBV3-1 and TRBJ2-1; 8 nucleotides align to TRBD1. The CDR3 covers 16 residues. V shed 3 bases, J shed 7 bases, and the junction held 11 bases outside the gene matches. Germline V lookup: CDR1 LGHDT, CDR2 YNNKEL (reference sequence).

The chain carries TRBV7-6 and TRBJ2-1; D is possibly TRBD2 (7 bases). V was cut by 6 bases and J by 0 bases, with 15 bases left in between. CDR3 size: 16 residues. Germline lookup yields CDR1 SGHVS and CDR2 FNYEAQ. CDR3 in DNA: TGTGCCAGCAGACCCTCGGGGGGCAGCTCCTACAATGAGCAGTTCTTC. This gives the protein CASRPSGGSSYNEQFF.

This clonotype was observed a few times. The V gene is TRBV7-6, the J gene TRBJ2-2, with 7 bases lining up with TRBD2. Germline V lookup: CDR1 SGHVS, CDR2 FNYEAQ. This CDR3 contains 15 residues. The trim removed 2 bases at V and 4 bases at J, leaving 4 bases unmatched. CDR3 in amino acids: CASSLTPGGTGELFF. The CDR3 bases are TGTGCCAGCAGCTTAACTCCGGGGGGCACCGGGGAGCTGTTTTTT.

This clonotype has a handful of counts. This chain uses TRBV3-1 with TRBJ1-6; the match to TRBD1 covers 7 bases. CDR1 is LGHDT and CDR2 is YNNKEL in the germline V gene (reference sequence). The CDR3 length is 18 residues. Unmatched junction bases numbered 11, after V lost 1 base and J lost 5 bases. Here the CDR3 reads CASSQGTLSGTDNSPLHF. In DNA, the CDR3 is TGTGCCAGCAGCCAAGGTACCCTCTCCGGGACAGATAATTCACCCCTCCACTTT.

The chain employs TRBV7-9 and TRBJ1-4; TRBD1 matches 9 bases. CDR1 and CDR2 (germline): SEHNR, FQNEAQ (reference sequence). There are 15 residues in the CDR3. V lost 4 bases and J lost 6; bases outside the gene matches: 6. The CDR3 DNA reads as TGTGCCAGCAGCTCCGTGACAGGGGGAGATGAAAAACTGTTTTTT. Protein: CASSSVTGGDEKLFF.

This clonotype was seen only a few times. The chain joins TRBV4-1 to TRBJ2-2; maybe TRBD1 (6 bases). V was shortened by 1 base and J by 4 bases, with 16 bases between the two germline ends. The CDR3 is 17 residues long. Germline CDR1 and CDR2: MGHRA and YSYEKL. CDR3 protein: CASSQVTGRIVTGELFF. DNA for the CDR3: TGCGCCAGCAGCCAAGTAACAGGGAGAATCGTCACCGGGGAGCTGTTTTTT.

This clonotype was seen only a few times. The chain has TRBV11-3 and TRBJ2-1; weak D call: TRBD1 (5 bases). The CDR3 runs 16 residues. Germline values: CDR1 SGHNT, CDR2 YENEEA. Trimming pared 5 bases from V and 7 bases from J, leaving 21 bases between. The CDR3 sequence: CASSPIPETVPNEQFF. In DNA form, the CDR3 reads TGTGCCAGCAGCCCCATCCCCGAGACAGTACCTAATGAGCAGTTCTTC.

The CDR3 DNA is TGTGCCAGCAGTCCGGCTGGGGGGAACTTCTATGGCTACACCTTC. Amino acid sequence: CASSPAGGNFYGYTF. The gene calls are TRBV12-3 or TRBV12-4 and TRBJ1-2, with D tentatively TRBD1 (5 bases). The ends were cut back, 5 bases at V and 4 bases at J, with 17 bases in the middle. The CDR3 has 15 residues.